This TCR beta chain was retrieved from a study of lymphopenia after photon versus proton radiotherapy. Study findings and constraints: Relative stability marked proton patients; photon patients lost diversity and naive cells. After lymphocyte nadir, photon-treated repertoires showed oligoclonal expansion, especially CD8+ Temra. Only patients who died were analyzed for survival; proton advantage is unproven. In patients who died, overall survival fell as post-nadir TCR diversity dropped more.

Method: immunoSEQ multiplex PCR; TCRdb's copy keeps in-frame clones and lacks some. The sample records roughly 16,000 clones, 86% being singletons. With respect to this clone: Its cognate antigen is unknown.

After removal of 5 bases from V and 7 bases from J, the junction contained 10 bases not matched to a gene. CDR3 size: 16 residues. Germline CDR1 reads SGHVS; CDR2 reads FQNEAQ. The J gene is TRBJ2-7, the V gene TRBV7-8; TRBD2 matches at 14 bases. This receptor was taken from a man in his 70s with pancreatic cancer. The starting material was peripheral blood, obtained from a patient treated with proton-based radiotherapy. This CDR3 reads CASSPRGLAGVEEQYF. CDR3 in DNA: TGTGCCAGCAGCCCCCGGGGACTAGCGGGAGTCGAGGAGCAGTACTTC.